The 9 T cell receptor beta chains listed next were all sequenced from one sample in a study of beta chain features in type 1 diabetes (dated by TCRdb to 2016 to 2019). Library method: the immunoSEQ multiplex PCR assay. All of the isolated RNA was reverse transcribed with the High Capacity cDNA Reverse Transcription Kit, so expressed TCRB transcripts were sequenced. Not all clones reach the TCRdb copy of this immuneACCESS table, which keeps in-frame sequences only. Checked studies attribute under half of the gap to unresolved V genes and leave the rest unexplained. Recorded for this sample are about 110,000 clones; approximately 37% of them occurred a single time. The ten biggest clones cover 0.06% to 0.075% of the sample. The sample consisted of stem cell memory CD4+ T cells from blood. The intended sense of this specimen's cell subset or site label: stem cell-like memory CD4+ T cells. Every receptor here comes from a woman younger than 35 in good health.

The chain has TRBV28 and TRBJ1-2; D ambiguous. Trimming took off 4 bases at V and 8 bases at J, with 14 bases between the two ends. Germline CDR1 reads MDHEN; CDR2 reads SYDVKM. The CDR3 has 13 residues. This CDR3 reads CASSSSIAWGYTF. CDR3 nucleotides: TGTGCCAGCAGTTCCTCCATAGCTTGGGGCTACACCTTC.

The gene calls are TRBV6-5 and TRBJ1-2; 8 nucleotides agree with TRBD1. Germline V gene data show CDR1 as MNHEY and CDR2 as SVGAGI. Trimming cost V 7 bases and J 0 bases; bases outside gene matches: 7. The CDR3 sequence is 15 residues long. The CDR3 coding sequence is TGTGCCAGCACCATAGACAGGGGCTCTAACTATGGCTACACCTTC. Translated: CASTIDRGSNYGYTF.

V is TRBV4-3 and J is TRBJ1-2, with a weak D call TRBD1 (5 bases). Germline assignment: CDR1 LGHNA and CDR2 YSLEER. V lost 2 bases and J lost 5, with 18 bases in between. This CDR3 has 16 amino acids. CDR3 nucleotides: TGCGCCAGCAGCCAAAGGGGAGGGAACCACCGTTATGGCTACACCTTC. Its protein product is CASSQRGGNHRYGYTF.

Only one count was recorded for this clone. The gene calls are TRBV28 and TRBJ2-5; D ambiguous. The germline V gene has CDR1 MDHEN and CDR2 SYDVKM. The CDR3 is made up of 11 amino acids. The V gene lost 4 bases and the J gene lost 5 bases, with 5 bases spanning the gap. The CDR3 bases are TGTGCCAGCAGTTACCGGGAGACCCAGTACTTC. Its protein is CASSYRETQYF.

This clone occurred a few times. The CDR3 loop is CASSLTDYGYTF. As DNA, the CDR3 is TGTGCCAGCAGCTTAACAGACTATGGCTACACCTTC. The J gene is TRBJ1-2, the V gene TRBV7-6; D gene unclear. CDR1 is SGHVS and CDR2 is FNYEAQ in the germline V gene. The CDR3 sequence is 12 residues long. Trimming removed 2 bases from V and 3 bases from J, with 4 bases in between.

The rearrangement links TRBV30 to TRBJ2-7; 9 positions agree with TRBD1. The germline V gene has CDR1 GTSNPN and CDR2 SVGIG (reference sequence). The junction had 5 bases not matched to a gene; V was cut back by 0 bases and J by 5 bases. CDR3 length: 14 residues. CDR3 protein: CAWSVRTGEDEQYF. The CDR3 DNA reads TGTGCCTGGAGTGTACGGACAGGGGAGGACGAGCAGTACTTC.

CDR3 loop: CASSWTGNQPQHF. The CDR3 coding sequence is TGTGCCAGCAGCTGGACAGGGAATCAGCCCCAGCATTTT. This sequence joins TRBV7-8 and TRBJ1-5, with TRBD1 matching over 8 bases. This CDR3 has 13 amino acids. CDR1 and CDR2 (germline): SGHVS, FQNEAQ. With 4 bases clipped from V and 4 bases from J, the junction kept 0 bases outside the gene matches.

The chain recombines TRBV7-3 with TRBJ2-1; possible D gene TRBD2, 6 bases. V was trimmed by 5 bases and J by 9 bases, leaving 20 bases between them. Germline V CDR1 and CDR2: SGHTA, FQGTGA. This CDR3 comprises 15 residues. The DNA for the CDR3 is TGTGCCAGCAGCCCCCGGGGATCGGGACTCGGTGAGCAGTTCTTC. Protein product: CASSPRGSGLGEQFF.

The rearrangement uses TRBV5-1 and TRBJ2-7; TRBD1 aligns across 7 bases. Germline CDR1 is SGHRS and CDR2 is YFSETQ. The CDR3 totals 14 residues. V lost 1 base and J lost 6; bases outside the gene matches: 7. The CDR3 DNA sequence: TGCGCCAGCAGCTTGTTCCAGGGGGTCAGCGAGCAGTACTTC. It yields the protein CASSLFQGVSEQYF.